The next 20 T cell receptor beta chains were all read from a single sample in a study of blood T cells in healthy people across ages. For the second PCR, which ran for 7 to 11 cycles, a sample-barcoded 5' primer and a J-beta primer mix were used. A single record per CDR3 protein comes from TCRdb applying MiXCR to the 5' RACE reads. The repertoire holds around 1,600,000 distinct CDR3 sequences, with roughly 43% as singletons. The sample taken for sequencing was blood. These receptors all stem from a woman aged 18-29 years in good health.

This clonotype showed up just a few times. CDR3 in amino acids: CASSQDRGGRGYTF. CDR3 nucleotides: TGTGCCAGCAGTCAGGACAGGGGAGGACGTGGCTACACCTTC. V is TRBV6-6 and J is TRBJ1-2; TRBD1 matches at 9 bases. The germline gives CDR1 MNHNY, CDR2 SVGAGI (reference sequence). CDR3 length: 14 amino acids. The J segment lost 7 bases and the V segment lost 5 bases, leaving 8 bases of the junction unmatched.

This chain uses TRBV6-1 with TRBJ1-5; D is unclear. Trimming removed 5 bases from V and 4 bases from J, with 15 bases in between. CDR3 size: 15 residues. Germline V gene sequence: CDR1 MNHNS, CDR2 SASEGT. Here the CDR3 DNA reads TGTGCCAGCAGTCCTCCGGGGATCCCTAATCAGCCCCAGCATTTT. Protein: CASSPPGIPNQPQHF.

This chain joins TRBV14 and TRBJ2-5; 7 bases match TRBD1. CDR3 length: 16 residues. Germline V lookup: CDR1 SGHDN, CDR2 FVKESK. The V segment lost 0 bases and the J segment 4 bases; nucleotides outside the gene matches: 8. The CDR3 DNA follows: TGTGCCAGCAGCCAAGATGGGGTTCGGACAGGAGAGACCCAGTACTTC. Its protein product is CASSQDGVRTGETQYF.

V is TRBV7-2 and J is TRBJ2-2, with TRBD1 as a possible D gene (6 bases). This CDR3 is 15 amino acids long. Germline assignment: CDR1 SGHTA and CDR2 FQGNSA. V gave up 1 base and J gave up 6 bases, with 12 bases separating them. Here the CDR3 DNA reads TGTGCCAGCAGCTTAGTACAGGGAATGTCCGGGGAGCTGTTTTTT. Protein product: CASSLVQGMSGELFF.

Points on this clonotype: An end of the junction does not agree with germline; a read error may underlie this. The rearrangement joins TRBV29-1 to TRBJ1-2; 7 bases fit TRBD1. This CDR3 is built from 12 residues. Germline V CDR1 and CDR2: SQVTM, ANQGSEA. The CDR3 sequence: CSVDRQGDGNTF. The CDR3 region has the DNA TGCAGCGTTGATAGGCAGGGGGATGGCAACACCTTC.

V usage is TRBV24-1 and J usage is TRBJ2-5; 9 positions match TRBD2. This CDR3 comprises 12 residues. Per germline, CDR1 KGHDR and CDR2 SFDVKD. V shed 4 bases and J 13 bases; nucleotides not matched to a gene: 6. CDR3 in amino acids: CATSDSGTSWYF. DNA of the CDR3: TGTGCCACCAGTGACTCCGGGACTAGCTGGTACTTC.

Many counts were recorded for this clonotype. This chain uses TRBV7-2 with TRBJ2-3; D unresolved. The CDR3 consists of 13 residues. Germline CDR1 SGHTA, CDR2 FQGNSA. Trimming shortened V by 1 base and J by 6 bases, and 8 bases separated the two germline ends. CDR3 sequence reads: CASSLERLDTQYF. The CDR3, as DNA: TGTGCCAGCAGCTTAGAACGGTTGGATACGCAGTATTTT. Drawing the rest from reference TRBV7-2 and TRBJ2-3, the complete variable domain is GAGVSQSPSNKVTEKGKDVELRCDPISGHTALYWYRQSLGQGLEFLIYFQGNSAPDKSGLPSDRFSAERTGGSVSTLTIQRTQQEDSAVYLCASSLERLDTQYFGPGTRLTVL.

This chain connects TRBV11-3 to TRBJ2-5, with D unresolved. The CDR3 has 15 residues. Between the trimmed V and J ends, which lost 2 bases and 4 bases, there was a span of 14 bases. Germline V lookup: CDR1 SGHNT, CDR2 YENEEA. The CDR3 loop reads CASSLSLDPRETQYF. The CDR3 DNA follows: TGTGCCAGCAGCTTAAGTCTAGACCCCAGAGAGACCCAGTACTTC.

This clonotype appeared a few times. The chain links TRBV5-1 to TRBJ2-7, with D possibly TRBD1 on 7 matching bases. CDR1 and CDR2 from the germline V gene are SGHRS and YFSETQ. CDR3 length: 15 residues. The V end lost 3 bases, the J end lost 0 bases, and 13 bases lay between the germline ends. CDR3 sequence: CASSSQGGSSYEQYF. CDR3 coding DNA: TGCGCCAGCAGCTCCCAGGGGGGAAGCTCCTACGAGCAGTACTTC.

This clonotype occurred a few times. CDR3 in DNA: TGTGCCAGCAGCTTCTCTAGCGGGAGATACAATGAGCAGTTCTTC. It specifies CASSFSSGRYNEQFF. The chain is built from TRBV7-3 and TRBJ2-1, with 10 positions matching TRBD2. This CDR3 has 15 residues. V dropped 3 bases and J dropped 4; count of bases not matched to a gene: 3. From germline, CDR1 is SGHTA and CDR2 FQGTGA.

This clonotype has just one count. V usage is TRBV20-1 and J usage is TRBJ2-3; 7 bases are a match to TRBD2. J was trimmed by 1 base and V by 2 bases; bases with no gene match: 12. The CDR3 runs 17 residues. Germline-derived CDR1 and CDR2 are DFQATT and SNEGSKA (reference sequence). CDR3 in DNA: TGCAGTGCTAGAAAGGTAGCGGGCGGACTTGGCACAGATACGCAGTATTTT. It specifies CSARKVAGGLGTDTQYF.

The chain joins TRBV20-1 to TRBJ1-2; the D is unclear. Germline loops: CDR1 DFQATT, CDR2 SNEGSKA (reference sequence). V dropped 4 bases and J dropped 4 bases, with 10 bases sitting between them. The CDR3 covers 12 residues. The CDR3 sequence: CSATEGSYGYTF. CDR3 in DNA: TGCAGTGCTACCGAGGGAAGCTATGGCTACACCTTC.

Comment on this clonotype: At one of its ends the junction is not consistent with the germline gene, which may arise from a read error. The gene calls are TRBV5-1 and TRBJ2-1, with D perhaps assigned TRBD1 or TRBD2 (5 bases each). CDR3 length: 16 amino acids. Germline-derived CDR1 and CDR2 are SGHRS and YFSETQ. The DNA for the CDR3 is TGCGCCAGCAGCTCTGAGGGACGGGCACCCTACAATGAGCAGTTCTTT. It encodes CASSSEGRAPYNEQFF.

This clonotype was detected ten times or more. The chain recombines TRBV4-3 with TRBJ2-1; maybe TRBD1 (5 bases). Per the germline V gene, CDR1 is LGHNA and CDR2 is YSLEER. V was trimmed by 4 bases and J by 9 bases, leaving 19 bases between them. This CDR3 is 15 amino acids long. The CDR3 loop is CASSLTGAEKGEQFF. The CDR3 nucleotides read TGCGCCAGCAGCCTAACTGGGGCGGAGAAGGGTGAGCAGTTCTTC.

The V and J genes are TRBV7-2 and TRBJ2-3, with a tentative D call TRBD2 (6 bases). The CDR3 extends over 16 amino acids. CDR1 and CDR2 from the germline V gene are SGHTA and FQGNSA. V was trimmed by 3 bases and J by 0 bases, leaving 13 bases between them. CDR3 DNA sequence: TGTGCCAGCAGCTTCGGGGGTAGCAGTAGCACAGATACGCAGTATTTT. This codes for CASSFGGSSSTDTQYF.

Notes on this clonotype: A read error may explain this, as a much larger clone is one base away. V is TRBV20-1 and J is TRBJ1-6, with no clear D. CDR1 and CDR2 from the germline V gene are DFQATT and SNEGSKA (reference sequence). The CDR3 runs to 11 residues. The CDR3 loop reads CSARLGSPPHF. The DNA of the CDR3 is TGCAGTGCTAGATTGGGTTCACCCCCCCACTTT.

This sequence joins TRBV6-2 or TRBV6-3 and TRBJ2-1, with D perhaps matching TRBD2 (6 bases). This CDR3 is 15 amino acids long. Trimming shortened V by 6 bases and J by 5 bases, and 17 bases separated the two germline ends. Germline V CDR1 and CDR2: MNHEY, SVGEGT. The CDR3: CASREGRGWDNEQFF. The CDR3 DNA reads TGTGCCAGCAGGGAGGGGCGGGGCTGGGACAATGAGCAGTTCTTC.

The gene calls are TRBV12-3 or TRBV12-4 and TRBJ1-2; 7 positions agree with TRBD1. The CDR3 sequence is 17 residues long. V gave up 3 bases and J gave up 5 bases; unmatched junction bases: 15. CDR3: CASSFWAGDREDYGYTF. CDR3 in DNA: TGTGCCAGCAGTTTTTGGGCCGGTGACAGGGAAGATTATGGCTACACCTTC.

The CDR3 nucleotides are TGTGCCAGCAGTTACTCCGGGGGCGGGCTCTACAATGAGCAGTTCTTC. Its protein is CASSYSGGGLYNEQFF. The chain couples TRBV6-6 to TRBJ2-1; either TRBD1 or TRBD2 may fit D (6 bases each). The CDR3 is made up of 16 amino acids. Germline assignment: CDR1 MNHNY and CDR2 SVGAGI (reference sequence). V was cut by 0 bases and J by 3 bases, with 12 bases left in between.

The chain recombines TRBV14 with TRBJ1-1; D is ambiguous. Between the trimmed V and J ends, which lost 1 base and 1 base, there was a span of 13 bases. This CDR3 spans 16 amino acids. Germline assignment: CDR1 SGHDN and CDR2 FVKESK. CDR3 protein: CASSQAPSWPNTEAFF. The CDR3 coding sequence is TGTGCCAGCAGCCAAGCCCCTTCGTGGCCGAACACTGAAGCTTTCTTT.